Listed here are 28 T cell receptor beta chains from one sample, sequenced in a study of blood T cell repertoires in COVID-19 (TCRdb year 2020). The library relied on the immunoSEQ multiplex PCR assay. TCRdb mirrors the immuneACCESS table, restricted to in-frame sequences. Some clones are absent from its copies; in checked studies, under half trace to an unresolved V gene, and the reason for the others is unknown. Recorded for this sample are about 150,000 clones; approximately 87% of them occurred a single time. The ten biggest clones cover 44% of the sample. The sequenced sample was peripheral blood. Source of these receptors: a human donor in a cohort sampled during active COVID-19.

The DNA of the CDR3 is TGTGCCAGCAGTTTGTTAGCGGGGGGGGTAAAGACCCAGTACTTC. Residues: CASSLLAGGVKTQYF. The chain carries TRBV6-2 or TRBV6-3 and TRBJ2-5, with 11 positions matching TRBD2. V dropped 4 bases and J dropped 6; count of bases not matched to a gene: 7. The CDR3 has 15 amino acids. Germline V gene sequence: CDR1 MNHEY, CDR2 SVGEGT.

The gene calls are TRBV2 and TRBJ2-3; 14 positions match TRBD2. The junction had 12 bases not matched to a gene; V was cut back by 10 bases and J by 3 bases. Germline V gene lookup returns CDR1 SNHLY and CDR2 FYNNEI. This CDR3 has 17 residues. DNA of the CDR3: TGTGCCACCAATCCTACCGGGACTAGCGGGAGAACAGATACGCAGTATTTT. Residues: CATNPTGTSGRTDTQYF.

This clone came up once. This chain connects TRBV19 to TRBJ2-6; 8 bases are shared with TRBD2. Unmatched junction bases numbered 11, after V lost 10 bases and J lost 0 bases. CDR1 and CDR2 (germline): LNHDA, SQIVND (reference sequence). The CDR3 loop spans 17 amino acids. CDR3 bases: TGTGCCACTTTGCGGGGGGTCTCAACCTCTGGGGCCAACGTCCTGACTTTC. Translated: CATLRGVSTSGANVLTF.

This sequence joins TRBV12-3 or TRBV12-4 and TRBJ1-1, with 9 bases aligning to TRBD1. After removal of 5 bases from V and 7 bases from J, the junction contained 5 bases not matched to a gene. The CDR3 is 13 amino acids. The chain's CDR3 is CASSPQGAGEAFF. CDR3 nucleotide sequence: TGTGCCAGCAGTCCACAGGGGGCGGGTGAAGCTTTCTTT.

The chain links TRBV27 to TRBJ1-1; D gene uncertain. Per the germline V gene, CDR1 is MNHEY and CDR2 is SMNVEV (reference sequence). The ends were cut back, 3 bases at V and 5 bases at J, with 13 bases in the middle. The CDR3 contains 14 residues. CDR3 DNA sequence: TGTGCCAGCAGTTTTGCGGGGAGTAAAACTGAAGCTTTCTTT. Translation: CASSFAGSKTEAFF.

This clone showed up just once. In DNA, the CDR3 is TGTGCCATCAGTGGCGGGGGGCTGAACACCGGGGAGCTGTTTTTT. It codes for CAISGGGLNTGELFF. V gene TRBV10-3 combines with J gene TRBJ2-2; 8 bases match TRBD2. Trimming cost V 4 bases and J 1 base; bases outside gene matches: 2. The CDR3 runs 15 residues. The V gene's germline CDR1 is ENHRY and CDR2 SYGVKD.

The chain couples TRBV2 to TRBJ1-3, with unresolved D. Trimming removed 6 bases from V and 0 bases from J, with 3 bases in between. CDR3 length equals 12 residues. Germline-derived CDR1 and CDR2 are SNHLY and FYNNEI. For the CDR3, the DNA is TGTGCCAGCAGGGCCTCTGGAAACACCATATATTTT. As protein: CASRASGNTIYF.

CDR3 sequence reads: CASSLEGNEAFF. CDR3 coding DNA: TGTGCCAGCAGCTTGGAGGGGAATGAAGCTTTCTTT. The V gene is TRBV5-5, the J gene TRBJ1-1, with D perhaps TRBD1 (5 bases). Germline assignment: CDR1 SGHKS and CDR2 YYEKEE (reference sequence). This CDR3 spans 12 amino acids. Trimming shortened V by 0 bases and J by 7 bases, and 7 bases separated the two germline ends.

This sequence joins TRBV21-1 and TRBJ2-5; the table assigns TRBD2, which was not confirmed against the DNA. TRBV21-1 is a recognized pseudogene. The CDR3 has 20 residues. The CDR3 region is CASSNSLKEDATPRRETQYF. The CDR3 region has the DNA TGTGCCAGCAGCAATTCCCTGAAAGAGGACGCAACCCCGCGGAGGGAGACCCAGTACTTC.

This clone has a single count. The rearrangement joins TRBV18 to TRBJ1-6, with no clear D. This CDR3 comprises 14 residues. The V end was cut by 3 bases, the J end by 5 bases, with 8 bases between. Looked up from germline, CDR1 is KGHSH and CDR2 is LQKENI. CDR3 in amino acids: CASSPGSDNSPLHF. The CDR3 DNA is TGTGCCAGCTCACCGGGGAGCGATAATTCACCCCTCCACTTT.

The chain combines TRBV4-2 with TRBJ1-2; D possibly corresponds to TRBD1 (5 bases). V shed 3 bases and J shed 4 bases, with 12 bases lying between them. The CDR3 covers 14 residues. Germline assignment: CDR1 LGHNA and CDR2 YNFKEQ. In nucleotides, the CDR3 is TGTGCCAGCAGCCAGCAGGGTTCCGTCTATGGCTACACCTTC. This encodes CASSQQGSVYGYTF.

The genes are TRBV5-1 and TRBJ1-1; weak D call: TRBD1 (6 bases). The CDR3 covers 14 residues. Germline V gives CDR1 SGHRS, CDR2 YFSETQ. V lost 2 bases, J lost 5 bases, and 13 bases lay in between. The CDR3 loop reads CASSFGTGRTEAFF. CDR3 nucleotides: TGCGCCAGCAGCTTCGGCACAGGGCGGACTGAAGCTTTCTTT.

This chain connects TRBV30 to TRBJ2-5; D not resolved. The germline V gene has CDR1 GTSNPN and CDR2 SVGIG (reference sequence). Trimming removed 0 bases from V and 3 bases from J, with 11 bases in between. This CDR3 is 14 amino acids long. The CDR3 loop is CAWSVKVREETQYF. The CDR3, as DNA: TGTGCCTGGAGTGTCAAGGTCCGGGAAGAGACCCAGTACTTC.

This clone appeared a few times. The chain recombines TRBV9 with TRBJ1-1, with D maybe TRBD1 (5 bases). Trimming stripped 3 bases from V and 6 bases from J, with 21 bases between. CDR3 length: 16 residues. From germline, CDR1 is SGDLS and CDR2 YYNGEE. The CDR3 region has the DNA TGTGCCAGCAGCGCAGACCTGACGGGGGGTAGGGCTGAAGCTTTCTTT. It translates to CASSADLTGGRAEAFF.

This clone was recorded a few times. The gene calls are TRBV6-5 and TRBJ1-2; D unresolved. The germline V and J ends were trimmed by 2 bases and 4 bases, with 8 bases remaining between them. Germline lookup yields CDR1 MNHEY and CDR2 SVGAGI. The CDR3 covers 13 residues. The CDR3 DNA is TGTGCCAGCAGTTACCGCGCTACCTATGGCTACACCTTC. This encodes CASSYRATYGYTF.

This CDR3 is CASSPTGATDTQYF. The CDR3 DNA reads as TGTGCCAGCTCACCAACAGGGGCCACAGATACGCAGTATTTT. The chain links TRBV18 to TRBJ2-3, with TRBD1 matching over 7 bases. The CDR3 length is 14 residues. Germline V gene lookup returns CDR1 KGHSH and CDR2 LQKENI. With V trimmed by 2 bases and J by 2 bases, 1 base remained unmatched.

The V call is TRBV28, the J call TRBJ1-2; 9 bases are a match to TRBD1. This CDR3 comprises 14 residues. Germline assignment: CDR1 MDHEN and CDR2 SYDVKM. Trimming removed 6 bases from V and 4 bases from J; junction bases left unmatched: 6. The CDR3 bases are TGTGCCAGCAGGACAGGGGGTGACACCTATGGCTACACCTTC. Its translation is CASRTGGDTYGYTF.

J is TRBJ2-7 and V is TRBV3-1 (or the pseudogene TRBV3-2); possible D gene TRBD1, 5 bases. The V end was cut by 2 bases, the J end by 1 base, with 6 bases between. This CDR3 spans 13 amino acids. From germline, CDR1 is LGHDT and CDR2 YNNKEL (reference sequence). CDR3 protein: CASSQRGSYEQYF. Here the CDR3 DNA reads TGTGCCAGCAGCCAAAGGGGATCCTACGAGCAGTACTTC.

The chain joins TRBV30 to TRBJ2-5; 10 bases are shared with TRBD2. CDR1 is GTSNPN, CDR2 SVGIG, per germline (reference sequence). CDR3 length: 15 amino acids. The ends lost 1 base at V and 4 bases at J; junction bases unmatched: 6. This CDR3 is CAWSAGLAERETQYF. In nucleotides, the CDR3 is TGTGCCTGGAGTGCCGGACTAGCGGAGCGAGAGACCCAGTACTTC.

V and J are TRBV25-1 and TRBJ2-5; D not certain. With 6 bases removed from V and 5 bases from J, the gap between germline ends came to 16 bases. Germline V gene sequence: CDR1 MGHDK, CDR2 SYGVNS. CDR3 size: 14 residues. The CDR3 sequence: CASRGDSARETQYF. CDR3 nucleotides: TGTGCCAGCAGGGGTGACTCGGCGAGGGAGACCCAGTACTTC. Based on the CDR3 plus reference TRBV25-1 and TRBJ2-5, the full variable domain is EADIYQTPRYLVIGTGKKITLECSQTMGHDKMYWYQQDPGMELHLIHYSYGVNSTEKGDLSSESTVSRIRTEHFPLTLESARPSHTSQYLCASRGDSARETQYFGPGTRLLVL.

V usage is TRBV29-1 and J usage is TRBJ2-1, with 8 bases aligning to TRBD2. CDR3 size: 15 residues. Trimming cost V 0 bases and J 0 bases; bases outside gene matches: 1. CDR1 is SQVTM, CDR2 ANQGSEA, per germline. CDR3 sequence reads: CSVEEGTSSYNEQFF. The CDR3 bases are TGCAGCGTTGAAGAGGGGACTAGCTCCTACAATGAGCAGTTCTTC.

The rearrangement links TRBV29-1 to TRBJ2-3; D is uncertain. The germline V gene encodes CDR1 SQVTM and CDR2 ANQGSEA. CDR3 size: 14 residues. Trimming took 6 bases from V and 0 from J, leaving 13 bases between them. The CDR3 DNA follows: TGCAGCGTGACAAATACGTGGAGCACAGATACGCAGTATTTT. It specifies CSVTNTWSTDTQYF.

The CDR3 spells CASSFFSRSGDTQYF. The DNA of the CDR3 is TGTGCCAGCAGTTTTTTCTCTCGGAGCGGGGATACGCAGTATTTT. The V gene is TRBV27, the J gene TRBJ2-3, with a weak D call TRBD2 (6 bases). The CDR3 contains 15 residues. Germline V gene data show CDR1 as MNHEY and CDR2 as SMNVEV (reference sequence). V lost 3 bases and J lost 6, with 16 bases in between.

The chain has TRBV5-1 and TRBJ2-7; 14 nucleotides align to TRBD2. The CDR3 is 15 amino acids. Germline CDR1 SGHRS, CDR2 YFSETQ. Trimming at V came to 0 bases and at J to 6 bases, leaving 2 bases not matched to a gene. The CDR3 is CASSLGGLAGVEQYF. In DNA, the CDR3 is TGCGCCAGCAGCTTGGGGGGACTAGCGGGAGTCGAGCAGTACTTC.

J is TRBJ1-5 and V is TRBV28, with 9 bases that match TRBD1. The CDR3 extends over 16 amino acids. CDR1 and CDR2 from the germline V gene are MDHEN and SYDVKM. After removal of 5 bases from V and 2 bases from J, the junction contained 7 bases not matched to a gene. The CDR3 DNA reads as TGTGCCAGCAGTCAACGACAGGGGGTTGGCAATCAGCCCCAGCATTTT. This codes for CASSQRQGVGNQPQHF.

This rearrangement joins TRBV12-3 or TRBV12-4 to TRBJ2-7; perhaps TRBD1 as D (6 bases). The CDR3 has 13 residues. Trimming pared 6 bases from V and 3 bases from J, leaving 12 bases between. The CDR3 here is CASSQTGFYEQYV. The CDR3 region has the DNA TGTGCCAGCAGCCAGACAGGTTTCTACGAGCAGTACGTC.

The chain has TRBV19 and TRBJ2-1; D is uncertain. This CDR3 is 15 amino acids long. With 4 bases removed from V and 0 bases from J, the gap between germline ends came to 10 bases. Looked up from germline, CDR1 is LNHDA and CDR2 is SQIVND (reference sequence). Written as DNA, the CDR3 is TGTGCCAGTAGTAGAGGTGTTAGCTCCTACAATGAGCAGTTCTTC. Protein sequence: CASSRGVSSYNEQFF.

The chain joins TRBV5-6 to TRBJ2-5; D possibly corresponds to TRBD1 (6 bases). In germline, CDR1 is SGHDT, CDR2 YYEEEE. The V and J ends lost 5 bases and 5 bases respectively, with 22 bases between them. The CDR3 runs 16 residues. As DNA, the CDR3 is TGTGCCAGCAGGCCACAGGGTTGGACGTCGGCGGAGACCCAGTACTTC. This sequence encodes CASRPQGWTSAETQYF.